The next 2 T cell receptor beta chains were all read from a single sample in a study of metastatic and nonmetastatic thyroid tumors. TCRdb called clones again from the PCR reads with MiXCR. The data show over 45,000 clones, approximately 20% seen once. Prior to thyroid surgery, none of the patients had received any treatment. The sequencing sample was made of blood. These receptor sequences come from a male donor with papillary thyroid cancer or a benign thyroid nodule (not recorded which). Some clones in this sample may be carry-over from other donors' samples.

The table lists this clone with many counts. The chain is built from TRBV9 and TRBJ1-5; tentative D call: TRBD1 (6 bases). Trimming took off 4 bases at V and 1 base at J, with 12 bases between the two ends. This CDR3 spans 15 amino acids. CDR1 is SGDLS and CDR2 is YYNGEE in the germline V gene. The CDR3: CASSLQGQSNQPQHF. The DNA of the CDR3 is TGTGCCAGCAGCTTGCAGGGGCAGAGCAATCAGCCCCAGCATTTT.

This chain connects TRBV3-1 to TRBJ1-1, with no clear D. Trimming pared 5 bases from V and 4 bases from J, leaving 11 bases between. The CDR3 extends over 13 amino acids. The germline V gene encodes CDR1 LGHDT and CDR2 YNNKEL (reference sequence). CDR3 sequence reads: CASSFREGTEAFF. The CDR3 bases are TGTGCCAGCAGCTTCCGGGAGGGCACTGAAGCTTTCTTT.